Shown below are 25 T cell receptor beta chains from a single sample sequenced in a study of shared clonotypes between healthy human individuals. Only in-frame clones appear in the TCRdb table, and some are missing; sequencing was by immunoSEQ multiplex PCR. This sample has under 750,000 clones, with 72% found just once. Sequenced: memory CD4+ T cells sorted from blood. Subset of the sample: CD45RA-negative fraction. Receptor source: a woman younger than 45 in good health.

The chain combines TRBV25-1 with TRBJ1-2, with D possibly TRBD1 on 6 matching bases. Per the germline V gene, CDR1 is MGHDK and CDR2 is SYGVNS. With 3 bases removed from V and 4 bases from J, the gap between germline ends came to 21 bases. The CDR3 sequence is 17 residues long. In DNA, the CDR3 is TGTGCCAGCAGTGACGGGGGCGGGACGGGACAAGTCTATGGCTACACCTTC. It specifies CASSDGGGTGQVYGYTF.

This rearrangement joins TRBV27 to TRBJ1-5; D uncertain. Trimming shortened V by 6 bases and J by 6 bases, and 21 bases separated the two germline ends. Germline V gene sequence: CDR1 MNHEY, CDR2 SMNVEV (reference sequence). This CDR3 comprises 16 residues. The chain's CDR3 is CASSPRAPGHGQPQHF. The CDR3 DNA reads TGTGCCAGCAGCCCCCGGGCTCCCGGGCATGGTCAGCCCCAGCATTTT.

The V gene is TRBV28, the J gene TRBJ2-7; 7 bases fit TRBD1. J lost 4 bases, V lost 5 bases, and 8 bases had no gene match. CDR1 is MDHEN, CDR2 SYDVKM, per germline. The CDR3 totals 14 residues. In DNA form, the CDR3 reads TGTGCCAGCAGTGCCGGGACAGTACCATACGAGCAGTACTTC. It encodes CASSAGTVPYEQYF. Complete variable domain (other parts from reference TRBV28 and TRBJ2-7): DVKVTQSSRYLVKRTGEKVFLECVQDMDHENMFWYRQDPGLGLRLIYFSYDVKMKEKGDIPEGYSVSREKKERFSLILESASTNQTSMYLCASSAGTVPYEQYFGPGTRLTVT.

The CDR3 reads CASSLGSGRVKEQFF. The CDR3 nucleotides are TGTGCCAGCAGCTTGGGCAGCGGGAGGGTTAAGGAGCAGTTCTTC. The chain carries TRBV7-2 and TRBJ2-1; 10 nucleotides align to TRBD2. The germline V gene encodes CDR1 SGHTA and CDR2 FQGNSA. This CDR3 is 15 amino acids long. After removal of 3 bases from V and 10 bases from J, the junction contained 9 bases not matched to a gene.

The rearrangement joins TRBV5-6 to TRBJ2-3; 12 positions match TRBD2. With 0 bases clipped from V and 7 bases from J, the junction kept 3 bases outside the gene matches. Germline CDR1 and CDR2: SGHDT and YYEEEE. CDR3 size: 15 residues. In DNA, the CDR3 is TGTGCCAGCAGCTTGGGAACTAGCGGGAGGAATACGCAGTATTTT. Its protein product is CASSLGTSGRNTQYF.

The chain carries TRBV7-2 and TRBJ2-1; no clear D gene. Germline CDR1 SGHTA, CDR2 FQGNSA. Trimming left V 5 bases short and J 6 bases short, with 11 bases between. This CDR3 region has 13 residues. The chain's CDR3 is CASSGRAANEQFF. In DNA, the CDR3 is TGTGCCAGCAGCGGACGGGCCGCCAATGAGCAGTTCTTC. Variable domain in full (rest from reference TRBV7-2 and TRBJ2-1): GAGVSQSPSNKVTEKGKDVELRCDPISGHTALYWYRQSLGQGLEFLIYFQGNSAPDKSGLPSDRFSAERTGGSVSTLTIQRTQQEDSAVYLCASSGRAANEQFFGPGTRLTVL.

This clone was counted a few times. The rearrangement links TRBV5-4 to TRBJ2-7; D perhaps matches TRBD1 (5 bases). The V end lost 4 bases, the J end lost 6 bases, and 17 bases lay between the germline ends. CDR1 is SGHNT and CDR2 is YYREEE in the germline V gene (reference sequence). This CDR3 contains 14 residues. CDR3 in DNA: TGTGCCAGCAGCGACACAGGTGGGTACGGCGAGCAGTACTTC. Protein sequence: CASSDTGGYGEQYF. Together with reference TRBV5-4 and TRBJ2-7, the CDR3 gives the full variable domain: ETGVTQSPTHLIKTRGQQVTLRCSSQSGHNTVSWYQQALGQGPQFIFQYYREEENGRGNFPPRFSGLQFPNYSSELNVNALELDDSALYLCASSDTGGYGEQYFGPGTRLTVT.

Concerning this clone itself: This sequence may be a read error, since a much larger clone differs from it by one base. This chain joins TRBV29-1 and TRBJ2-2; D is possibly TRBD1 or TRBD2 (5 bases each). Germline lookup yields CDR1 SQVTM and CDR2 ANQGSEA. The CDR3 runs to 15 residues. V was pared by 7 bases and J by 2 bases, with 17 bases between. CDR3 bases: TGCAGCGCCGCCAGAGGGGTTTTAAACACCGGGGAGCTGTTTTTT. It codes for CSAARGVLNTGELFF.

Remarks on this clone: Other nucleotide sequences from this sample produce the same CDR3. This sequence joins TRBV18 and TRBJ1-5, with no clear D. The CDR3 sequence is 14 residues long. V was clipped by 2 bases and J by 1 base, with 6 bases between them. Germline V gene data show CDR1 as KGHSH and CDR2 as LQKENI. CDR3: CASSPGQSNQPQHF. The CDR3 region has the DNA TGTGCCAGCTCACCAGGGCAGAGCAATCAGCCCCAGCATTTT.

The J gene is TRBJ1-1, the V gene TRBV6-6; D unclear. Germline CDR1 MNHNY, CDR2 SVGAGI (reference sequence). Trimming shortened V by 6 bases and J by 6 bases, and 14 bases separated the two germline ends. This CDR3 has 13 amino acids. The CDR3 sequence: CASSLGGEPEAFF. In DNA, the CDR3 is TGTGCCAGCAGCTTAGGTGGGGAACCTGAAGCTTTCTTT.

This chain uses TRBV5-1 with TRBJ1-1; TRBD1 aligns across 9 bases. Germline V gives CDR1 SGHRS, CDR2 YFSETQ. The CDR3 is 15 amino acids. With 4 bases clipped from V and 1 base from J, the junction kept 5 bases outside the gene matches. DNA of the CDR3: TGCGCCAGCAGCCCTTGGACAGGGGCGAACACTGAAGCTTTCTTT. This encodes CASSPWTGANTEAFF.

The V call is TRBV6-4, the J call TRBJ1-5; a weak D match, TRBD1 (5 bases). Trimming stripped 4 bases from V and 1 base from J, with 14 bases between. Germline V gene data show CDR1 as MRHNA and CDR2 as SNTAGT. This CDR3 is 16 amino acids long. CDR3 sequence (DNA): TGTGCCAGCAGTGCTTTGGGAGGGGTAAGCAATCAGCCCCAGCATTTT. It yields the protein CASSALGGVSNQPQHF.

This chain uses TRBV19 with TRBJ2-6, with D perhaps being TRBD1 or TRBD2 (5 bases each). V was pared by 5 bases and J by 4 bases, with 9 bases between. The CDR3 sequence is 14 residues long. Germline loops: CDR1 LNHDA, CDR2 SQIVND (reference sequence). Here the CDR3 DNA reads TGTGCCAGTAGTCCAGGGACGGGGGCCAACGTCCTGACTTTC. It translates to CASSPGTGANVLTF.

The chain employs TRBV11-2 and TRBJ1-1, with TRBD1 as a possible D gene (6 bases). This CDR3 is built from 15 residues. V was shortened by 5 bases and J by 4 bases, with 17 bases between the two germline ends. Germline V lookup: CDR1 SGHAT, CDR2 FQNNGV. CDR3 region: CASSPLQGKGTEAFF. The CDR3 nucleotides read TGTGCCAGCAGCCCACTACAGGGAAAAGGCACTGAAGCTTTCTTT.

The J gene is TRBJ2-1, the V gene TRBV7-8, with D tentatively TRBD2 (5 bases). Germline CDR1 and CDR2: SGHVS and FQNEAQ. The length of the CDR3 is 16 residues. The V end lost 1 base, the J end lost 2 bases, and 12 bases lay between the germline ends. In DNA, the CDR3 is TGTGCCAGCAGCTTAGTTTGGGCGGGTACCTACAATGAGCAGTTCTTC. Translated: CASSLVWAGTYNEQFF.

V usage is TRBV2 and J usage is TRBJ1-2; 7 nucleotides line up with TRBD1. The CDR3 is 15 amino acids. V lost 5 bases and J lost 2; bases outside the gene matches: 8. Germline V lookup: CDR1 SNHLY, CDR2 FYNNEI. The CDR3 nucleotides are TGTGCCAGCAGTAAACAGGGACAGAACAACTATGGCTACACCTTC. Amino acids: CASSKQGQNNYGYTF.

This clone was recorded a few times. This chain connects TRBV6-4 to TRBJ2-1; 8 bases fit TRBD2. The germline V gene encodes CDR1 MRHNA and CDR2 SNTAGT. CDR3 length equals 16 residues. The V and J ends lost 0 bases and 5 bases, in that order; junction bases with no gene match: 6. The CDR3 DNA reads TGTGCCAGCAGTGACTCGAGCGGGAGTGGGCACAATGAGCAGTTCTTC. It codes for CASSDSSGSGHNEQFF.

The chain couples TRBV7-3 to TRBJ2-3, with D perhaps TRBD2 (5 bases). The CDR3 contains 12 residues. From germline, CDR1 is SGHTA and CDR2 FQGTGA. V was shortened by 6 bases and J by 6 bases, with 10 bases between the two germline ends. CDR3 loop: CASRGEGDTQYF. The CDR3 region has the DNA TGTGCCAGCAGGGGAGAAGGGGATACGCAGTATTTT.

V gene TRBV6-5 combines with J gene TRBJ1-1, with a possible D match to TRBD1 (6 bases). Germline assignment: CDR1 MNHEY and CDR2 SVGAGI. The V and J ends lost 5 bases and 2 bases respectively, with 12 bases between them. The CDR3 totals 14 residues. This CDR3 reads CASSRTDGNTEAFF. The DNA for the CDR3 is TGTGCCAGCAGTCGGACAGACGGAAACACTGAAGCTTTCTTT.

The rearrangement links TRBV29-1 to TRBJ2-1; D is possibly TRBD2 (7 bases). V shed 6 bases and J shed 5 bases, with 29 bases lying between them. The CDR3 is 18 residues long. In germline, CDR1 is SQVTM, CDR2 ANQGSEA. CDR3 sequence (DNA): TGCAGCGTACCTGGTAAGGGGGGGGGTCGAGGTCCCAACAATGAGCAGTTCTTC. It encodes CSVPGKGGGRGPNNEQFF.

This rearrangement joins TRBV6-5 to TRBJ1-2; D possibly corresponds to TRBD1 (5 bases). Deletions cut 6 bases from V and 5 bases from J, with 16 bases between. Germline-derived CDR1 and CDR2 are MNHEY and SVGAGI. This CDR3 has 14 residues. The CDR3 DNA reads TGTGCCAGCAGAAAACAGCGGGACGTTTATGGCTACACCTTC. Its translation is CASRKQRDVYGYTF.

J is TRBJ1-5 and V is TRBV27; D ambiguous. The CDR3 covers 15 residues. V lost 2 bases, J lost 0 bases, and 8 bases lay in between. Germline V CDR1 and CDR2: MNHEY, SMNVEV (reference sequence). The CDR3 is CASSLTADSNQPQHF. DNA of the CDR3: TGTGCCAGCAGTTTAACAGCTGATAGCAATCAGCCCCAGCATTTT.

V and J are TRBV6-1 and TRBJ2-7; D may be TRBD1 or TRBD2 (5 bases each). CDR3 length: 14 residues. Germline assignment: CDR1 MNHNS and CDR2 SASEGT. The V end lost 4 bases, the J end lost 4 bases, and 14 bases lay between the germline ends. In DNA form, the CDR3 reads TGTGCCAGCAGTGCCCGGGGCCCTACTTACGAGCAGTACTTC. Protein: CASSARGPTYEQYF.

In DNA form, the CDR3 reads TGTGCCAGCAGTTGGCGCACCCAAGAGACCCAGTACTTC. This codes for CASSWRTQETQYF. The chain links TRBV2 to TRBJ2-5; D is ambiguous. The V gene lost 5 bases and the J gene lost 1 base, with 8 bases spanning the gap. The CDR3 is 13 residues long. Germline CDR1 and CDR2: SNHLY and FYNNEI.

This clone was counted only a few times. The chain couples TRBV29-1 to TRBJ2-5; TRBD1 or TRBD2 may be the D gene (7 bases each). Trimming pared 5 bases from V and 1 base from J, leaving 20 bases between. Germline CDR1 reads SQVTM; CDR2 reads ANQGSEA. The CDR3 is made up of 16 amino acids. CDR3 residues: CSVSGQEGGLQETQYF. The CDR3, as DNA: TGCAGCGTTTCAGGACAGGAGGGGGGGCTCCAAGAGACCCAGTACTTC.